The next 32 T cell receptor beta chains were all read from a single sample in a study of T cells in Graves' hyperthyroidism and ophthalmopathy. The TCR beta CDR3 regions underwent amplification using RNA transcripts as the source. When the TCR CDR3 underwent first-round RT-PCR, the HTBI primer set was used. TCRdb redid the calling of the multiplex PCR reads with MiXCR, one entry per CDR3 protein. The sample lists more than 250,000 distinct CDR3 sequences, around 15% occurring once. Sequencing was carried out using blood. Receptors were obtained from a woman in her forties or fifties with Graves' hyperthyroidism that later progressed to Graves' ophthalmopathy.

This clonotype was picked up a small number of times. A much larger clone sits a single nucleotide away, making a read error possible. This chain connects TRBV28 to TRBJ1-3, with TRBD1 matching 7 bases. Looked up from germline, CDR1 is MDHEN and CDR2 is SYDVKM. CDR3 length equals 16 residues. Here the CDR3 reads CASSLPGTVSGNAIYF. The CDR3 region has the DNA TGTGCCAGCAGTTTACCCGGGACAGTCTCTGGAAACGCCATATATTTT. Combining the CDR3 with reference TRBV28 and TRBJ1-3 gives the whole variable domain DVKVTQSSRYLVKRTGEKVFLECVQDMDHENMFWYRQDPGLGLRLIYFSYDVKMKEKGDIPEGYSVSREKKERFSLILESASTNQTSMYLCASSLPGTVSGNAIYFGEGSWLTVV.

Many counts were recorded for this clonotype. The chain carries TRBV3-1 and TRBJ1-1, with D possibly being TRBD1 (5 bases). The CDR3 runs 13 residues. Trimming removed 4 bases from V and 8 bases from J, with 14 bases in between. Germline V gives CDR1 LGHDT, CDR2 YNNKEL (reference sequence). Written as DNA, the CDR3 is TGTGCCAGCAGCCGCTCGCAGGGCTTGGAAGCTTTCTTT. This sequence encodes CASSRSQGLEAFF.

In this sample, this clonotype turned up a few times. The chain joins TRBV5-5 to TRBJ2-5; D tentatively reads TRBD1 or TRBD2 (6 bases each). The CDR3 covers 15 residues. The V gene's germline CDR1 is SGHKS and CDR2 YYEKEE (reference sequence). The V and J ends lost 2 bases and 5 bases respectively, with 16 bases between them. Here the CDR3 DNA reads TGTGCCAGCAGCTTTTCGGCCAGGAGGGGGGAGACCCAGTACTTC. Translation: CASSFSARRGETQYF.

This clonotype was seen repeatedly, ten times or more. This rearrangement joins TRBV11-2 to TRBJ2-1, with 7 nucleotides matching TRBD1. The germline gives CDR1 SGHAT, CDR2 FQNNGV. Trimming took 3 bases from V and 12 from J; bases not matched to a gene: 14. The CDR3 extends over 15 amino acids. This CDR3 reads CASSLNQGELGGQFF. CDR3 bases: TGTGCCAGCAGCTTGAACCAGGGGGAATTGGGTGGGCAGTTCTTC.

This clonotype has at least ten counts. This chain joins TRBV20-1 and TRBJ1-1; no firm D call. CDR1 and CDR2 (germline): DFQATT, SNEGSKA (reference sequence). Trimming pared 6 bases from V and 9 bases from J, leaving 20 bases between. CDR3 length equals 13 residues. The CDR3 DNA is TGCAGTGCCCGCCCTACCTCGGACGGAAAAGCTTTCTTT. It is translated as CSARPTSDGKAFF.

This clonotype was counted many times. The chain uses TRBV25-1 and TRBJ2-1; 8 nucleotides align to TRBD2. CDR3 length: 18 amino acids. The J segment lost 4 bases and the V segment lost 1 base, leaving 12 bases of the junction unmatched. Germline-derived CDR1 and CDR2 are MGHDK and SYGVNS. CDR3 amino acids: CASSEFPRPGGRYNEQFF. DNA for the CDR3: TGTGCCAGCAGTGAATTCCCCAGGCCGGGAGGGAGATACAATGAGCAGTTCTTC. Using reference TRBV25-1 and TRBJ2-1 for the parts outside the CDR3, the full variable domain is EADIYQTPRYLVIGTGKKITLECSQTMGHDKMYWYQQDPGMELHLIHYSYGVNSTEKGDLSSESTVSRIRTEHFPLTLESARPSHTSQYLCASSEFPRPGGRYNEQFFGPGTRLTVL.

The gene calls are TRBV24-1 and TRBJ2-2, with 8 bases lining up with TRBD1. With V trimmed by 5 bases and J by 5 bases, 15 bases remained unmatched. CDR1 is KGHDR, CDR2 SFDVKD, per germline. This CDR3 spans 18 amino acids. The CDR3 bases are TGTGCCACCAGTGCCTCGGGACAGGAGAGCCTGGGGACCGGGGAGCTGTTTTTT. Encoded protein: CATSASGQESLGTGELFF.

This clonotype was observed a handful of times. The chain uses TRBV10-3 and TRBJ1-2; 8 bases are a match to TRBD1. Germline trimming cut 3 bases from V and 8 bases from J; bases unmatched to any gene: 8. CDR1 and CDR2 (germline): ENHRY, SYGVKD. The CDR3 runs to 14 residues. CDR3 coding DNA: TGTGCCATCAGTGACGGACAGGGCACGAAGGGCTACACCTTC. It translates to CAISDGQGTKGYTF.

This clonotype was found many times. The J gene is TRBJ1-2, the V gene TRBV29-1; tentatively, D is TRBD1 (6 bases). The CDR3 contains 11 residues. Deletions cut 7 bases from V and 7 bases from J, with 13 bases between. CDR1 is SQVTM and CDR2 is ANQGSEA in the germline V gene. Written as DNA, the CDR3 is TGCAGCGCACGGGACAACCGTGGCTACACCTTC. As protein: CSARDNRGYTF.

The rearrangement uses TRBV30 and TRBJ1-5; tentatively, D is TRBD1 (6 bases). V lost 0 bases, J lost 7 bases, and 16 bases lay in between. Germline assignment: CDR1 GTSNPN and CDR2 SVGIG (reference sequence). CDR3 length equals 15 residues. This CDR3 reads CAWSVGQGRGQPQHF. CDR3 in DNA: TGTGCCTGGAGTGTGGGCCAGGGGAGAGGGCAGCCCCAGCATTTT.

In this sample, this clonotype turned up a few times. The CDR3 spells CATSEDREAAGNTIYF. The CDR3 nucleotides read TGTGCCACCAGCGAGGACAGGGAGGCGGCTGGAAACACCATATATTTT. V is TRBV15 and J is TRBJ1-3; 8 bases agree with TRBD1. The CDR3 has 16 amino acids. V trimming: 5 bases; J trimming: 2 bases; junction bases outside the gene matches: 8. Germline V CDR1 and CDR2: LNHNV, YYDKDF (reference sequence).

The rearrangement uses TRBV19 and TRBJ2-5; 8 positions agree with TRBD1. CDR1 LNHDA and CDR2 SQIVND come from the germline V gene (reference sequence). The trim removed 1 base at V and 7 bases at J, leaving 14 bases unmatched. This CDR3 region has 17 residues. The CDR3 DNA reads TGTGCCAGTAGTATAGCGGCGACAGGGGCTCTATCGGGGACCCAGTACTTC. It encodes CASSIAATGALSGTQYF.

This clonotype was seen ten or more times. CDR3 amino acids: CASSLTTRGHEQYF. The CDR3 bases are TGTGCCAGCAGTCTTACCACGAGGGGCCACGAGCAGTACTTC. V is TRBV12-3 or TRBV12-4 and J is TRBJ2-7; the D gene could be TRBD1 or TRBD2 (5 bases each). This CDR3 spans 14 amino acids. Trimming removed 5 bases at V and 5 bases at J, with 16 bases between.

This clonotype was counted many times. This sequence joins TRBV20-1 and TRBJ2-5; D unclear. CDR3 size: 14 residues. Looked up from germline, CDR1 is DFQATT and CDR2 is SNEGSKA (reference sequence). Trimming left V 0 bases short and J 5 bases short, with 13 bases between. CDR3 residues: CSARESAGDETQYF. The DNA of the CDR3 is TGCAGTGCTAGAGAATCGGCAGGCGACGAGACCCAGTACTTC.

This clonotype was recorded many times. The CDR3 DNA follows: TGCGCCAGCAGCCAAGCGCAGGGATTGGTAGCTTTCTTT. Encoded protein: CASSQAQGLVAFF. The chain joins TRBV4-1 to TRBJ1-1, with TRBD1 as a possible D gene (5 bases). This CDR3 region has 13 residues. Trimming removed 1 base at V and 10 bases at J, with 13 bases between. CDR1 MGHRA and CDR2 YSYEKL come from the germline V gene.

This clonotype was seen ten or more times. The CDR3 DNA reads as TGTGCCAGCACCATTGGGGACAGCTATGGCTACACCTTC. Protein sequence: CASTIGDSYGYTF. The V gene is TRBV12-3 or TRBV12-4, the J gene TRBJ1-2; 7 positions agree with TRBD1. The CDR3 spans 13 residues. The V and J ends lost 7 bases and 4 bases, in that order; junction bases with no gene match: 6.

There are many counts of this clonotype. The V gene is TRBV30, the J gene TRBJ2-5; 9 bases align to TRBD2. The germline V gene encodes CDR1 GTSNPN and CDR2 SVGIG (reference sequence). This CDR3 contains 15 residues. After removal of 2 bases from V and 0 bases from J, the junction contained 4 bases not matched to a gene. The CDR3, as DNA: TGTGCCTGGAGTATGACTAGCGGTAACCAAGAGACCCAGTACTTC. Its protein is CAWSMTSGNQETQYF.

The chain uses TRBV28 and TRBJ1-5, with a possible D match to TRBD1 (6 bases). The CDR3 is 14 residues long. Germline V lookup: CDR1 MDHEN, CDR2 SYDVKM. Between the trimmed V and J ends, which lost 5 bases and 7 bases, there was a span of 15 bases. Here the CDR3 reads CASSLRGAQQPQHF. The CDR3, as DNA: TGTGCCAGCAGTCTTAGGGGGGCGCAGCAGCCCCAGCATTTT.

The CDR3, as DNA: TGCGCCAGCAGCTTAGGAGAGAATGGAAACACCATATATTTT. It specifies CASSLGENGNTIYF. The J gene is TRBJ1-3, the V gene TRBV5-1; no clear D gene. The V gene's germline CDR1 is SGHRS and CDR2 YFSETQ. The CDR3 runs 14 residues. Deletions cut 2 bases from V and 3 bases from J, with 9 bases between.

This clonotype was seen many times. V and J are TRBV29-1 and TRBJ2-5, with D unclear. Germline loops: CDR1 SQVTM, CDR2 ANQGSEA. This CDR3 has 12 residues. V was pared by 4 bases and J by 2 bases, with 8 bases between. CDR3: CSVGTTQETQYF. The CDR3 nucleotides are TGCAGCGTTGGGACGACTCAAGAGACCCAGTACTTC. The variable domain in full, with the rest retrieved from reference TRBV29-1 and TRBJ2-5, is SAVISQKPSRDICQRGTSLTIQCQVDSQVTMMFWYRQQPGQSLTLIATANQGSEATYESGFVIDKFPISRPNLTFSTLTVSNMSPEDSSIYLCSVGTTQETQYFGPGTRLLVL.

V is TRBV20-1 and J is TRBJ1-1; possible D gene TRBD1, 6 bases. CDR1 and CDR2 from the germline V gene are DFQATT and SNEGSKA (reference sequence). V was trimmed by 3 bases and J by 0 bases, leaving 11 bases between them. CDR3 length: 14 amino acids. CDR3 sequence: CSASPAGVNTEAFF. CDR3 in DNA: TGCAGTGCTAGCCCCGCAGGGGTGAACACTGAAGCTTTCTTT.

In its sample, this clonotype was seen many times. V and J are TRBV7-9 and TRBJ2-7; possible D gene TRBD1, 6 bases. The CDR3 is 15 amino acids. Germline values: CDR1 SEHNR, CDR2 FQNEAQ (reference sequence). V shed 3 bases and J shed 5 bases, with 17 bases lying between them. CDR3 in amino acids: CASSFRDTRSNEQYF. The CDR3 coding sequence is TGTGCCAGCAGCTTCCGGGACACACGTTCCAACGAGCAGTACTTC.

This chain uses TRBV28 with TRBJ2-1; possible D gene TRBD2, 6 bases. Germline V gene lookup returns CDR1 MDHEN and CDR2 SYDVKM. The CDR3 length is 16 residues. Trimming removed 2 bases from V and 8 bases from J, with 19 bases in between. The CDR3 spells CASSLRGIVGEDEQFF. As DNA, the CDR3 is TGTGCCAGCAGTTTACGGGGTATAGTGGGGGAGGATGAGCAGTTCTTC.

In its sample, this clonotype was seen a few times. This sequence joins TRBV6-2 or TRBV6-3 and TRBJ2-3, with 7 nucleotides matching TRBD1. This CDR3 region has 16 residues. V lost 5 bases and J lost 4; bases outside the gene matches: 12. Looked up from germline, CDR1 is MNHEY and CDR2 is SVGEGT. The CDR3 DNA follows: TGTGCCAGCAGTGGTTCAGGGACAGCAGGCGCAGATACGCAGTATTTT. Its protein is CASSGSGTAGADTQYF.

This clonotype was observed many times. The chain is built from TRBV6-5 and TRBJ2-1, with D perhaps matching TRBD2 (5 bases). This CDR3 spans 15 amino acids. CDR1 is MNHEY, CDR2 SVGAGI, per germline. V was cut by 2 bases and J by 7 bases, with 15 bases left in between. The CDR3 loop reads CASSYGGLAVNEQFF. Written as DNA, the CDR3 is TGTGCCAGCAGTTACGGAGGTCTAGCTGTAAATGAGCAGTTCTTC.

This chain joins TRBV10-3 and TRBJ1-6; D possibly corresponds to TRBD1 (5 bases). CDR1 and CDR2 from the germline V gene are ENHRY and SYGVKD. Trimming shortened V by 8 bases and J by 3 bases, and 26 bases separated the two germline ends. The CDR3 loop spans 19 amino acids. CDR3 sequence (DNA): TGTGCCATCTGCTCCCCCGGGACTCTCGGTGAAGGCTATAATTCACCCCTCCACTTT. It codes for CAICSPGTLGEGYNSPLHF.

In its sample, this clonotype was seen many times. The genes are TRBV5-1 and TRBJ2-4; 7 bases are shared with TRBD2. Germline V CDR1 and CDR2: SGHRS, YFSETQ. The V gene end was trimmed by 7 bases and the J gene end by 1 base; junction bases not matched to a gene: 14. The length of the CDR3 is 17 residues. CDR3 DNA: TGCGCCAGCGCACACCCGGAGCGGGATGGGGCCAAAAACATTCAGTACTTC. Protein: CASAHPERDGAKNIQYF.

This clonotype appeared many times. The chain recombines TRBV27 with TRBJ1-5; weak D call: TRBD1 (6 bases). CDR3 length: 13 amino acids. Trimming pared 4 bases from V and 4 bases from J, leaving 8 bases between. Per germline, CDR1 MNHEY and CDR2 SMNVEV (reference sequence). The CDR3 nucleotides are TGTGCCAGCAGTTACAGGGTAAATCAGCCCCAGCATTTT. Translating it yields CASSYRVNQPQHF.

J is TRBJ2-7 and V is TRBV6-2 or TRBV6-3, with D uncertain. CDR1 MNHEY and CDR2 SVGEGT come from the germline V gene. The CDR3 has 12 residues. V was pared by 6 bases and J by 7 bases, with 13 bases between. CDR3 protein: CASSQVAREQYF. CDR3 nucleotide sequence: TGTGCCAGCAGCCAAGTAGCACGGGAGCAGTACTTC.

This clonotype has ten or more counts. The rearrangement uses TRBV9 and TRBJ1-2; TRBD1 matches 7 bases. With V trimmed by 4 bases and J by 2 bases, 11 bases remained unmatched. Germline CDR1 SGDLS, CDR2 YYNGEE. The CDR3 is 16 residues long. The CDR3 here is CASSPRGDRSNYGYTF. In nucleotides, the CDR3 is TGTGCCAGCAGCCCCCGGGGGGACAGATCCAACTATGGCTACACCTTC.

Worth noting for this clonotype: A much larger clonotype is one base distant, so this may be a read error. The chain joins TRBV28 to TRBJ2-3; 9 bases match TRBD1. This CDR3 contains 16 residues. Germline V lookup: CDR1 MDHEN, CDR2 SYDVKM. The CDR3, as DNA: TGTGCCAGCAGTTTAACAGGGGGCGCCGGCACAGGTACGCAGTATTTT. It specifies CASSLTGGAGTGTQYF.

The rearrangement joins TRBV11-2 to TRBJ1-4, with D possibly matching TRBD1 (5 bases). The CDR3 has 14 residues. Germline V gene lookup returns CDR1 SGHAT and CDR2 FQNNGV. V was trimmed by 3 bases and J by 7 bases, leaving 12 bases between them. The DNA for the CDR3 is TGTGCCAGCAGCTTCAGGGACGGTCCTGAAAAACTGTTTTTT. Translating gives CASSFRDGPEKLFF.